The TCR beta chain under discussion was sequenced for a study of cytomegalovirus exposure and HLA in healthy donors. Whole-study findings and limits: The authors considered a cluster of highly shared sequence variants likely to be a sequencing artifact.

Germline-derived CDR1 and CDR2 are SGHVS and FNYEAQ. CDR3 length: 14 amino acids. The ends were cut back, 5 bases at V and 0 bases at J, with 11 bases in the middle. A few counts support this clone. What it recognizes is unknown. The PCR had 60 Vbeta and 13 Jbeta primers. Generated by immunoSEQ multiplex PCR, the TCRdb table keeps only in-frame clones and is missing some. The data show 200,000 or so clones, with 80% to 90% seen just once and 1.3% held by the top ten. V gene TRBV7-6 combines with J gene TRBJ2-7, with a possible D match to TRBD2 (5 bases). The sequencing sample was made of PBMCs. The source is a man aged 25 to 40 in good health and CMV-seronegative. CDR3 loop: CASSPRGYSYEQYF. The CDR3 DNA reads TGTGCCAGCAGCCCCCGAGGGTACTCCTACGAGCAGTACTTC.